This TCR beta chain originates from a study of follicular helper T cells after annual influenza vaccination. Study-level points and caveats: ICOS+CD38+ cTfh clonality tracked population frequency, and its change tracked circulating plasmablast change. Yearly vaccinations repeatedly recalled conserved clonotypes in ICOS+CD38+ cTfh.

Only in-frame clones appear in the TCRdb table, and some are missing; sequencing was by immunoSEQ multiplex PCR. The repertoire consists of 7,500 to 8,500 clones, with around 82% occurring once and the leading ten covering approximately 0.98%. Time point: 2014-2015 season, pre-vaccination. Per time point, 40-100 mL of blood was sampled. On this clone itself: Its antigen is still unknown.

Germline-derived CDR1 and CDR2 are MDHEN and SYDVKM. This CDR3 has 16 amino acids. After removal of 1 base from V and 5 bases from J, the junction contained 4 bases not matched to a gene. Source: CXCR5+ CD38- circulating T follicular helper cells from blood, taken on the day of influenza vaccination. Subset described: circulating Tfh, non-naive CD4+CXCR5+PD-1+ (ICOS+CD38+ or ICOS-CD38-). The chain joins TRBV28 to TRBJ2-5; 13 bases agree with TRBD2. This TCR derives from an adult who received the influenza vaccine. The CDR3 DNA is TGTGCCAGCAGTTTATCCGGGACTAGCGGGGTCGAGACCCAGTACTTC. Translation: CASSLSGTSGVETQYF.